Listed below are T cell receptor beta chains from one sample, sequenced in a study of cytomegalovirus exposure and HLA in healthy donors. Data came from immunoSEQ multiplex PCR; TCRdb stores just in-frame clones and leaves some out. The data show about 130,000 clones, more than 75% seen once. Sequencing was carried out using PBMCs. These receptors came from a woman aged 45-60 years in good health and CMV-seropositive. Both conserved end residues are part of each CDR3. D genes are given only for firm matches. A row's size may be missing; if present it is once, few, many or a size class.

j_call d_call clone_size v_call cdr3_length cdr3_aa cdr3_nt
TRBJ2-3 NA once TRBV5-1 13 CASSPTAEDTQYF TGCGCCAGCAGCCCAACAGCGGAGGATACGCAGTATTTT
TRBJ1-1 NA NA TRBV2 14 CASRIQGDDTEAFF TGTGCCAGCAGGATACAGGGTGATGACACTGAAGCTTTCTTT
TRBJ2-1 NA once TRBV7-9 14 CASSLGQGGDEQFF TGTGCCAGCAGCTTAGGCCAGGGGGGAGATGAGCAGTTCTTC
TRBJ2-7 TRBD1 NA TRBV6-5 13 CASIDRGSYEQYF TGTGCCAGCATCGACAGGGGCTCCTACGAGCAGTACTTC
TRBJ2-3 TRBD2 NA TRBV9 15 CASSVLAGVSDTQYF TGTGCCAGCAGCGTACTAGCGGGAGTTTCGGATACGCAGTATTTT
TRBJ2-7 TRBD2 NA TRBV7-9 16 CASSPGTSGNSYEQYF TGTGCCAGCAGCCCGGGGACTAGCGGAAACTCCTACGAGCAGTACTTC
TRBJ1-6 TRBD1 NA TRBV5-5 14 CASSLEGGLSPLHF TGTGCCAGCAGCTTGGAAGGGGGCCTTTCACCCCTCCACTTT
TRBJ2-3 NA NA TRBV9 13 CASNRRPTDTQYF TGTGCCAGCAATCGGCGGCCCACAGATACGCAGTATTTT
TRBJ2-7 TRBD1 NA TRBV27 14 CASRAGTVEIQQYF TGTGCCAGCAGAGCCGGGACAGTAGAGATTCAGCAGTACTTC
TRBJ2-7 TRBD1 NA TRBV19 15 CASTLTGDPSYEQYF TGTGCCAGTACCTTGACAGGGGACCCCTCCTACGAGCAGTACTTC
TRBJ1-1 NA NA TRBV7-2 14 CASRSMGTTGEAFF TGTGCCAGCAGGAGTATGGGTACGACAGGTGAAGCTTTCTTT
TRBJ2-7 TRBD2 NA TRBV5-4 12 CASSGGDYEQYF TGTGCCAGCAGCGGGGGGGACTACGAGCAGTACTTC
TRBJ1-2 NA NA TRBV5-1 15 CASSPQTPTAGGYTF TGCGCCAGCAGCCCCCAAACCCCTACAGCTGGCGGCTACACCTTC
TRBJ2-5 NA NA TRBV7-2 14 CASSLSDGGGTQYF TGTGCCAGCAGCTTAAGTGACGGGGGTGGGACCCAGTACTTC
TRBJ2-1 NA once TRBV5-1 16 CASSFISEATYNEQFF TGCGCCAGCAGCTTTATTAGCGAGGCCACCTACAATGAGCAGTTCTTC
TRBJ2-3 TRBD2 few TRBV27 15 CASATGTSVTDTQYF TGTGCCAGCGCTACCGGGACTAGCGTCACAGATACGCAGTATTTT
TRBJ2-5 NA NA TRBV5-1 12 CASSAEEETQYF TGCGCCAGCAGCGCGGAAGAAGAGACCCAGTACTTC
TRBJ2-7 NA NA TRBV7-9 13 CASSSGVSYEQYF TGTGCCAGCAGCTCCGGGGTCTCCTACGAGCAGTACTTC
TRBJ2-1 TRBD2 NA TRBV10-3 14 CAISYSGGDNEQFF TGTGCCATCAGTTATAGCGGGGGGGACAATGAGCAGTTCTTC
TRBJ1-5 TRBD1 NA TRBV30 17 CAWSTGTASFSNQPQHF TGTGCCTGGAGCACCGGGACAGCTTCTTTTAGCAATCAGCCCCAGCATTTT
TRBJ1-3 NA NA TRBV6-1 16 CASSVHQGRLGNTIYF TGTGCCAGCAGTGTTCACCAGGGCAGACTTGGAAACACCATATATTTT
TRBJ2-7 NA NA TRBV2 12 CASKGDGHEQYF TGTGCCAGCAAGGGGGACGGACACGAGCAGTACTTC
TRBJ2-1 TRBD2 NA TRBV28 13 CASRLAGDNEQFF TGTGCCAGCAGACTAGCGGGAGACAATGAGCAGTTCTTC